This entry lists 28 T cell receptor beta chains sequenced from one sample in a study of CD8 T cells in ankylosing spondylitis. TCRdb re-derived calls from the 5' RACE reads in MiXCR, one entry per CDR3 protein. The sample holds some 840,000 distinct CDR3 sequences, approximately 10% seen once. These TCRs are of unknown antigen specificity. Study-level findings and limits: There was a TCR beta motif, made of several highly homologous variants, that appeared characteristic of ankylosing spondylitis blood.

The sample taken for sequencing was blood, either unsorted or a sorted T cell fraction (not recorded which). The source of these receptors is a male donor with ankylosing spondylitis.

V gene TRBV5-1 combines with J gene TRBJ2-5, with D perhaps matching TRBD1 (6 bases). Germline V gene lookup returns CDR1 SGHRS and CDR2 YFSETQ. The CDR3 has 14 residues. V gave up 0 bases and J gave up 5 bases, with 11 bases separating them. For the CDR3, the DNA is TGCGCCAGCAGCTTGGCCTCAGGGGACGAGACCCAGTACTTC. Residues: CASSLASGDETQYF.

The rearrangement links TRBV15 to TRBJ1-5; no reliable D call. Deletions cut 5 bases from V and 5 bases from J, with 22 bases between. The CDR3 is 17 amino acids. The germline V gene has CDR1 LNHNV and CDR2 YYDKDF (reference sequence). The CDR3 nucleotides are TGTGCCACCAGCCCCGGAGTCCGCCAACGAACCTATCAGCCCCAGCATTTT. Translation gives CATSPGVRQRTYQPQHF.

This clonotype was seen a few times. The CDR3, as DNA: TGTGCCAGCAGTTACGGGACAGGGGACTCCTCCGGCTGGGAGACCCAGTACTTC. Translated, it gives CASSYGTGDSSGWETQYF. The chain couples TRBV6-2 or TRBV6-3 to TRBJ2-5; 10 positions agree with TRBD1. The J segment lost 5 bases and the V segment lost 2 bases, leaving 14 bases of the junction unmatched. This CDR3 contains 18 residues. Per the germline V gene, CDR1 is MNHEY and CDR2 is SVGEGT.

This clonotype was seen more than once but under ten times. CDR3 amino acids: CASSHDSLDTGELFF. The CDR3 DNA follows: TGCGCCAGCAGCCACGACAGCCTAGACACCGGGGAGCTGTTTTTT. J is TRBJ2-2 and V is TRBV4-3; a possible D gene is TRBD1 (5 bases). CDR3 length equals 15 residues. Germline V gene lookup returns CDR1 LGHNA and CDR2 YSLEER. Trimming removed 3 bases from V and 3 bases from J, with 11 bases in between.

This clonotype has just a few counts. The CDR3 sequence is CASSLAGRGIYEQYF. In DNA form, the CDR3 reads TGTGCCAGCAGTCTTGCGGGCAGGGGTATATACGAGCAGTACTTC. The chain recombines TRBV7-2 with TRBJ2-7, with a possible D match to TRBD1 (6 bases). The ends were cut back, 6 bases at V and 4 bases at J, with 19 bases in the middle. The germline CDR1 and CDR2 sequences are SGHTA and FQGNSA. The CDR3 runs 15 residues.

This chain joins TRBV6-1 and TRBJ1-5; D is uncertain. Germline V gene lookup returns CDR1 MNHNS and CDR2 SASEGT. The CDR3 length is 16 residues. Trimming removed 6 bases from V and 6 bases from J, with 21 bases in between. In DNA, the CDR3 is TGTGCCAGCAGCCTTCTTGACCCGCGGGGAGGTCAGCCCCAGCATTTT. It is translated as CASSLLDPRGGQPQHF.

DNA of the CDR3: TGTGCCAGCAGTTACTCTGACGGAAACACCATATATTTT. Its protein is CASSYSDGNTIYF. The chain couples TRBV6-6 to TRBJ1-3; unclear D gene. Germline assignment: CDR1 MNHNY and CDR2 SVGAGI (reference sequence). Between the trimmed V and J ends, which lost 0 bases and 4 bases, there was a span of 4 bases. The CDR3 contains 13 residues.

The CDR3 loop reads CASSEEPGLYTEAFF. For the CDR3, the DNA is TGCGCCAGCAGTGAGGAACCGGGGCTTTACACTGAAGCTTTCTTT. This chain joins TRBV10-1 and TRBJ1-1; D perhaps matches TRBD1 (5 bases). Germline V gives CDR1 WNHNN, CDR2 SYGVQD (reference sequence). There are 15 residues in the CDR3. The V and J ends lost 2 bases and 3 bases respectively, with 13 bases between them.

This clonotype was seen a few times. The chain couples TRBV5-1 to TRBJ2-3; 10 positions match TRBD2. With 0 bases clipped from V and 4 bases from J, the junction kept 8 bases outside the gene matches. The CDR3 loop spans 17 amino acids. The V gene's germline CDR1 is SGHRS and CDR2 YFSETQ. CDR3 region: CASSLGASGRGADTQYF. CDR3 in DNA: TGCGCCAGCAGCTTGGGAGCTAGCGGGAGAGGTGCAGATACGCAGTATTTT.

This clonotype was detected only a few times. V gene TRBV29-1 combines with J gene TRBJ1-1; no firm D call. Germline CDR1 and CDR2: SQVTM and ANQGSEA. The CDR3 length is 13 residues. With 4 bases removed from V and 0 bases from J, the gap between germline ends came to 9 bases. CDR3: CSVGRQMNTEAFF. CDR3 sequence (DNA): TGCAGCGTTGGTCGCCAGATGAACACTGAAGCTTTCTTT.

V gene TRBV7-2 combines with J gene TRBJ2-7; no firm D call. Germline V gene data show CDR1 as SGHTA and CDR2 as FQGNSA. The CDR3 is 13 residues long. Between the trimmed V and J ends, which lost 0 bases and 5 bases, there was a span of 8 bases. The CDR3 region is CASSLAPPDEQYF. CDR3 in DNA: TGTGCCAGCAGCTTAGCACCCCCCGACGAGCAGTACTTC.

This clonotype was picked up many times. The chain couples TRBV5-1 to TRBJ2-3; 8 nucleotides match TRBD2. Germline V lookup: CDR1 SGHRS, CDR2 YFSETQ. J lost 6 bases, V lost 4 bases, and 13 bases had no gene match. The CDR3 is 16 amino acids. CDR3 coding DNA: TGCGCCAGCAGCACTGGACTAGCCCGCGATTGGGATACGCAGTATTTT. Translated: CASSTGLARDWDTQYF. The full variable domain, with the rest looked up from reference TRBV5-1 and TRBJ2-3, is KAGVTQTPRYLIKTRGQQVTLSCSPISGHRSVSWYQQTPGQGLQFLFEYFSETQRNKGNFPGRFSGRQFSNSRSEMNVSTLELGDSALYLCASSTGLARDWDTQYFGPGTRLTVL.

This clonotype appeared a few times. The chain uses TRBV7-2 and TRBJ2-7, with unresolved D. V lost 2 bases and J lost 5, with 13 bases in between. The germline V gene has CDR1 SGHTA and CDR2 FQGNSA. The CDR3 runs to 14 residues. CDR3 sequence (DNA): TGTGCCAGCAGCTTATTCACCGTGAAGGACGAGCAGTACTTC. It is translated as CASSLFTVKDEQYF.

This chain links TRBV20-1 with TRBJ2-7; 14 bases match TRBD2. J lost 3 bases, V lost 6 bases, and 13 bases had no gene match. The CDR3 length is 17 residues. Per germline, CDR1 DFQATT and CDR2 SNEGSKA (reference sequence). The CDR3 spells CSAPGLAGAWDNYEQYF. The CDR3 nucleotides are TGCAGTGCCCCGGGACTAGCGGGGGCATGGGACAACTACGAGCAGTACTTC.

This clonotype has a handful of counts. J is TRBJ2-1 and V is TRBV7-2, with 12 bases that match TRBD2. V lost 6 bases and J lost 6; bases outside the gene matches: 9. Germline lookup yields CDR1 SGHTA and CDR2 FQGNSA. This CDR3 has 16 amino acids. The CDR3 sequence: CASSSRLAGVFNEQFF. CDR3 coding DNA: TGTGCCAGCAGTTCCAGACTAGCGGGAGTTTTCAATGAGCAGTTCTTC.

CDR3 DNA sequence: TGCGCCAGCAGCCAACGCGATGGAAAACTGTTTTTT. It specifies CASSQRDGKLFF. The chain carries TRBV4-3 and TRBJ1-4; D is unresolved. CDR1 is LGHNA and CDR2 is YSLEER in the germline V gene. The CDR3 contains 12 residues. Deletions cut 2 bases from V and 10 bases from J, with 8 bases between.

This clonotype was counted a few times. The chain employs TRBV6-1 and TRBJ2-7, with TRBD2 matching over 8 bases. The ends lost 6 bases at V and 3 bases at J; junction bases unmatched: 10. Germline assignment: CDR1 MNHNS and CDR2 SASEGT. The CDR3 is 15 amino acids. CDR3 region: CASSNGGEGLYEQYF. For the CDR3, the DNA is TGTGCCAGCAGCAACGGGGGGGAGGGCCTCTACGAGCAGTACTTC.

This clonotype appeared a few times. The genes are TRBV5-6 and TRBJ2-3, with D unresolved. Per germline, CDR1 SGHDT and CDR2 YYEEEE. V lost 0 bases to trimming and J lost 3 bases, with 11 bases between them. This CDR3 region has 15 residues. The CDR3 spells CASSLGGRGTDTQYF. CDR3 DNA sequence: TGTGCCAGCAGCTTGGGGGGTCGTGGGACAGATACGCAGTATTTT.

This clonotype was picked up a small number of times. The chain's CDR3 is CASRDNTNTEAFF. The CDR3 region has the DNA TGTGCCAGCAGGGACAACACGAACACTGAAGCTTTCTTT. J is TRBJ1-1 and V is TRBV6-1; D perhaps matches TRBD1 (5 bases). The CDR3 loop spans 13 amino acids. The germline V gene encodes CDR1 MNHNS and CDR2 SASEGT. The V gene lost 6 bases and the J gene lost 1 base, with 9 bases spanning the gap.

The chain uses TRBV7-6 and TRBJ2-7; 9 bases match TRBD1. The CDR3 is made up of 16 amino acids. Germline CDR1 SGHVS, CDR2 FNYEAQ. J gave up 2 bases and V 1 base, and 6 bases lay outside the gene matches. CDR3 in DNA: TGTGCCAGCAGCTTAGAGATACAGGGGGCAGCCTACGAGCAGTACTTC. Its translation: CASSLEIQGAAYEQYF.

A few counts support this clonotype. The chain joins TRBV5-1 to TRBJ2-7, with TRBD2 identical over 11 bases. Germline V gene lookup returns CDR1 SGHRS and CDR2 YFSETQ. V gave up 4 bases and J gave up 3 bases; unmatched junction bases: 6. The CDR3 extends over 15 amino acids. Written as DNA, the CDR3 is TGCGCCAGCAGCCAAACTAGCGGGAGAGACTACGAGCAGTACTTC. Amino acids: CASSQTSGRDYEQYF.

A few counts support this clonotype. The CDR3 DNA reads TGTGCCAGCAGCGCAGCGGGCAATCAGCCCCAGCATTTT. This gives the protein CASSAAGNQPQHF. The chain recombines TRBV7-9 with TRBJ1-5; no reliable D call. The CDR3 has 13 amino acids. Per germline, CDR1 SEHNR and CDR2 FQNEAQ (reference sequence). The V gene lost 5 bases and the J gene lost 2 bases, with 7 bases spanning the gap.

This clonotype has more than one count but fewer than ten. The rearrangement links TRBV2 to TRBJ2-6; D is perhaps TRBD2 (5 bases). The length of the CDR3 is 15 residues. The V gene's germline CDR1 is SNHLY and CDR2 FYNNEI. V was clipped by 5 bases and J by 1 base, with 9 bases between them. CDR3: CASSSRRSGANVLTF. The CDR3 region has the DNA TGTGCCAGCAGTTCGAGGAGGTCTGGGGCCAACGTCCTGACTTTC.

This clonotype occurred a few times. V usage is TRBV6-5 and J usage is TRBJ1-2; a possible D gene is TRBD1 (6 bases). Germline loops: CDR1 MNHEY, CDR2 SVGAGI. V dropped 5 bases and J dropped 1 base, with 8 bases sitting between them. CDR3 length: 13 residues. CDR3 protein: CASSGQSNYGYTF. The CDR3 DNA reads TGTGCCAGCAGTGGACAGAGTAACTATGGCTACACCTTC.

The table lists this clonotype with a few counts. CDR3 sequence: CASSYGRGSEQYF. CDR3 bases: TGCGCCAGCAGCTATGGCAGGGGAAGCGAGCAGTACTTC. V usage is TRBV5-1 and J usage is TRBJ2-7, with D possibly TRBD1 on 6 matching bases. The V gene's germline CDR1 is SGHRS and CDR2 YFSETQ. Trimming shortened V by 3 bases and J by 6 bases, and 13 bases separated the two germline ends. CDR3 length: 13 amino acids.

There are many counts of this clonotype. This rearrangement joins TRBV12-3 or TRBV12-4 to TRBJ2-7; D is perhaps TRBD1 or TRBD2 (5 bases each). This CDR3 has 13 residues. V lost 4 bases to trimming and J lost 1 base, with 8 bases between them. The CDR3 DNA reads TGTGCCAGCAGTTGGGACCAATCCTACGAGCAGTACTTC. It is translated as CASSWDQSYEQYF.

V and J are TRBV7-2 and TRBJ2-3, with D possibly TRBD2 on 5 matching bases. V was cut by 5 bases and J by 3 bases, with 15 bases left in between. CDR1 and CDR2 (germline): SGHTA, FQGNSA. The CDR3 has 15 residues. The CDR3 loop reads CASSPPVRATDTQYF. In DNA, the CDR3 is TGTGCCAGCAGCCCCCCAGTGAGGGCAACAGATACGCAGTATTTT.

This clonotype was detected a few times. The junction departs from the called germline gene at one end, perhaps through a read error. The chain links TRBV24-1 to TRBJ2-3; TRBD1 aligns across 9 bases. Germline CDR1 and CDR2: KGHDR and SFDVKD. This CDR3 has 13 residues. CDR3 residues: CATRGQGTDTHYF. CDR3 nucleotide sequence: TGTGCAACCCGGGGACAGGGCACAGATACGCATTATTTT.